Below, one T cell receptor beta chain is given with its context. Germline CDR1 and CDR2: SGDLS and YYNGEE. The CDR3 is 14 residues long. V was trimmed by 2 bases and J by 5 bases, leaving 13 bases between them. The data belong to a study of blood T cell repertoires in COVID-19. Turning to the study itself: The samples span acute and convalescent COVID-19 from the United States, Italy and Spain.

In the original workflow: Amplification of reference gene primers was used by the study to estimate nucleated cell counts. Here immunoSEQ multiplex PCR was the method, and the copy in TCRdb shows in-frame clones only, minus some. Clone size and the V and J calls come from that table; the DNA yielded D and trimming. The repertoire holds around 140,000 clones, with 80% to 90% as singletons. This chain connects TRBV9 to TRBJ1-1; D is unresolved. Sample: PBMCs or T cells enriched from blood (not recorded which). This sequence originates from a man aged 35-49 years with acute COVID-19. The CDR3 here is CASSVGAVGTEAFF. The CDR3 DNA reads TGTGCCAGCAGCGTCGGAGCCGTCGGGACTGAAGCTTTCTTT.